The rows below give T cell receptor beta chains drawn from one sample of a study of blood T cell repertoires in COVID-19. This table comes from immunoSEQ multiplex PCR, and its TCRdb copy is limited to in-frame clones, with some not included. The sample carries roughly 220,000 clones, around 80% recorded once. The sample taken for sequencing was peripheral blood. All receptors come from a man younger than 45 with active or convalescent COVID-19. The CDR3 runs from the conserved cysteine through the conserved F or W. The D gene is left open where the match is weak. Clone size is shown for a subset of rows, as once, few, many or a class of expanded clone.

clone_size: .
v_call: TRBV18
d_call: .
j_call: TRBJ2-3
cdr3_nt: TGTGCCAGCTCACCGGGGCGATCGGATACGCAGTATTTT
cdr3_aa: CASSPGRSDTQYF

clone_size: few
v_call: TRBV18
d_call: .
j_call: TRBJ2-7
cdr3_nt: TGTGCCAGCTCAAAGGACGGGACCTACGAGCAGTACTTC
cdr3_aa: CASSKDGTYEQYF

clone_size: .
v_call: TRBV27
d_call: .
j_call: TRBJ2-2
cdr3_nt: TGTGCCAGCAGTCCACGCGGCACCGGGGAGCTGTTTTTT
cdr3_aa: CASSPRGTGELFF

clone_size: .
v_call: TRBV6-5
d_call: TRBD1
j_call: TRBJ1-1
cdr3_nt: TGTGCCAGCAGAGGGGGGACAGGGTCGACTGAAGCTTTCTTT
cdr3_aa: CASRGGTGSTEAFF

clone_size: .
v_call: TRBV28
d_call: .
j_call: TRBJ1-6
cdr3_nt: TGTGCCAGCAGGGGGGGGCCAGAATCACCCCTCCACTTT
cdr3_aa: CASRGGPESPLHF

clone_size: once
v_call: TRBV5-5
d_call: .
j_call: TRBJ2-2
cdr3_nt: TGTGCCAGCAGTTTGACACAGAACACCGGGGAGCTGTTTTTT
cdr3_aa: CASSLTQNTGELFF

clone_size: .
v_call: TRBV28
d_call: .
j_call: TRBJ2-7
cdr3_nt: TGTGCCAGCAGTCCCCCAGCCTACGAGCAGTACTTC
cdr3_aa: CASSPPAYEQYF

clone_size: .
v_call: TRBV11-2
d_call: .
j_call: TRBJ2-7
cdr3_nt: TGTGCCAGCACCTTTGTCACCAATCGAGCCTACGAGCAGTACTTC
cdr3_aa: CASTFVTNRAYEQYF

clone_size: few
v_call: TRBV18
d_call: .
j_call: TRBJ1-1
cdr3_nt: TGTGCCAGCTCACGCGACAGGCCCTCGAACACTGAAGCTTTCTTT
cdr3_aa: CASSRDRPSNTEAFF

clone_size: few
v_call: TRBV7-2
d_call: .
j_call: TRBJ1-6
cdr3_nt: TGTGCCAGCAGCTTAGAACAGGGCGATTCACCCCTCCACTTT
cdr3_aa: CASSLEQGDSPLHF